The 19 T cell receptor beta chains given below trace back to one sample, sequenced in a study of CD8 T cells in Susac syndrome (dated by TCRdb to 2018 to 2020). The library was obtained by the immunoSEQ multiplex PCR assay. RNA was extracted with the RNeasy kit and about 0.5 to 1 ug was reverse transcribed using random hexamers. The raw public data were reprocessed by TCRdb itself: fastp quality trimming at Q25, MiXCR clonotype calling, in-frame beta chains only. Each CDR3 protein appears once, grouped with its most common genes and DNA. Recorded for this sample are around 56,000 distinct CDR3 sequences; approximately 90% of them occurred a single time. Roughly 0.2% of the sample is held by the ten biggest clonotypes. The specimen sequenced was CD8+ T cells from PBMCs. Receptors were obtained from a human donor in good health.

The rearrangement links TRBV11-2 to TRBJ1-5; D perhaps matches TRBD1 (6 bases). Germline V gene lookup returns CDR1 SGHAT and CDR2 FQNNGV. V gave up 1 base and J gave up 8 bases, with 18 bases separating them. The length of the CDR3 is 16 residues. DNA for the CDR3: TGTGCCAGCAGCTTAGGCGAGCTGGTAGGGGGTGAGCCCCAGCATTTT. This translates into CASSLGELVGGEPQHF.

The chain recombines TRBV12-5 with TRBJ1-3; 8 positions agree with TRBD1. Trimming removed 3 bases from V and 5 bases from J; junction bases left unmatched: 21. CDR1 LGHNT and CDR2 FRNRAP come from the germline V gene. The CDR3 contains 20 residues. CDR3 nucleotide sequence: TGTGCTAGTGGTTTTCTCCTAGAAACACAGGGGGAGCCCCACAGAAACACCATATATTTT. Its protein product is CASGFLLETQGEPHRNTIYF. Combining the CDR3 with reference TRBV12-5 and TRBJ1-3 gives the whole variable domain DARVTQTPRHKVTEMGQEVTMRCQPILGHNTVFWYRQTMMQGLELLAYFRNRAPLDDSGMPKDRFSAEMPDATLATLKIQPSEPRDSAVYFCASGFLLETQGEPHRNTIYFGEGSWLTVV.

This chain joins TRBV25-1 and TRBJ2-7; D gene unclear. The CDR3 is made up of 12 amino acids. Germline V gene data show CDR1 as MGHDK and CDR2 as SYGVNS. The V end lost 6 bases, the J end lost 5 bases, and 11 bases lay between the germline ends. CDR3 residues: CASRAGANEQYF. The CDR3 nucleotides read TGTGCCAGCAGGGCCGGAGCGAACGAGCAGTACTTC.

V gene TRBV19 combines with J gene TRBJ2-7, with TRBD1 matching 12 bases. The CDR3 spans 15 residues. The J segment lost 3 bases and the V segment lost 4 bases, leaving 4 bases of the junction unmatched. Germline V gives CDR1 LNHDA, CDR2 SQIVND (reference sequence). The CDR3 DNA is TGTGCCAGTAGTACCGGGACAGGGGGCGGCTACGAGCAGTACTTC. It translates to CASSTGTGGGYEQYF.

This rearrangement joins TRBV6-5 to TRBJ2-7; no firm D call. CDR3 size: 11 residues. Germline V gene sequence: CDR1 MNHEY, CDR2 SVGAGI. V lost 6 bases and J lost 6, with 9 bases in between. CDR3 protein: CASRQTTEQYF. The DNA of the CDR3 is TGTGCCAGCAGACAGACAACCGAGCAGTACTTC.

The gene calls are TRBV14 and TRBJ2-7; perhaps TRBD2 as D (5 bases). The germline gives CDR1 SGHDN, CDR2 FVKESK. The CDR3 loop spans 14 amino acids. Trimming left V 0 bases short and J 6 bases short, with 12 bases between. CDR3 loop: CASSQEEEAVEQYF. Here the CDR3 DNA reads TGTGCCAGCAGCCAAGAAGAGGAGGCAGTCGAGCAGTACTTC.

V gene TRBV20-1 combines with J gene TRBJ2-7; no clear D. CDR1 is DFQATT and CDR2 is SNEGSKA in the germline V gene (reference sequence). The CDR3 length is 11 residues. Trimming took 7 bases from V and 0 from J, leaving 7 bases between them. Here the CDR3 reads CSVPFSYEQYF. The CDR3 DNA follows: TGCAGTGTCCCGTTCTCCTACGAGCAGTACTTC.

The genes are TRBV6-6 and TRBJ1-5; D is unclear. Per germline, CDR1 MNHNY and CDR2 SVGAGI (reference sequence). The CDR3 has 13 residues. Trimming pared 7 bases from V and 2 bases from J, leaving 9 bases between. DNA for the CDR3: TGTGCCAGCACCCCCTCTGGCAATCAGCCCCAGCATTTT. Its translation is CASTPSGNQPQHF.

V is TRBV28 and J is TRBJ2-7, with 10 bases that match TRBD1. The CDR3 is 16 amino acids. The germline V gene encodes CDR1 MDHEN and CDR2 SYDVKM. V lost 7 bases, J lost 2 bases, and 11 bases stayed unmatched. CDR3 DNA sequence: TGTGCCAGCAAAGACAGGGGGCGATCCTTTCCCTACGAGCAGTACTTC. Translated: CASKDRGRSFPYEQYF.

The chain combines TRBV7-8 with TRBJ2-3; D tentatively fits TRBD1 or TRBD2 (5 bases each). The CDR3 is made up of 17 amino acids. V dropped 1 base and J dropped 4 bases, with 18 bases sitting between them. Germline V gives CDR1 SGHVS, CDR2 FQNEAQ. The CDR3 spells CASSLEGAQGEADTQYF. The CDR3 DNA reads as TGTGCCAGCAGCTTAGAAGGGGCGCAGGGAGAGGCAGATACGCAGTATTTT.

J is TRBJ2-2 and V is TRBV20-1; TRBD2 aligns across 8 bases. Germline loops: CDR1 DFQATT, CDR2 SNEGSKA (reference sequence). V dropped 0 bases and J dropped 3; count of bases not matched to a gene: 6. The CDR3 extends over 16 amino acids. The CDR3 coding sequence is TGCAGTGCTAGAGATGAAGCGGGGGCGGACACCGGGGAGCTGTTTTTT. Its translation: CSARDEAGADTGELFF.

This clonotype was seen once. V and J are TRBV29-1 and TRBJ2-2; D is perhaps TRBD2 (7 bases). The germline V gene encodes CDR1 SQVTM and CDR2 ANQGSEA. The CDR3 is 16 residues long. V shed 7 bases and J shed 4 bases, with 22 bases lying between them. Written as DNA, the CDR3 is TGCAGCGGGGAGGGCGGGACACCGGCGGGCACCGGGGAGCTGTTTTTT. This encodes CSGEGGTPAGTGELFF.

This rearrangement joins TRBV7-9 to TRBJ1-5; 9 nucleotides align to TRBD1. The germline V gene encodes CDR1 SEHNR and CDR2 FQNEAQ (reference sequence). J gave up 5 bases and V 4 bases, and 6 bases lay outside the gene matches. This CDR3 has 15 amino acids. The DNA for the CDR3 is TGTGCCAGCAGCTCACAGGGGGCAGCAGATCAGCCCCAGCATTTT. Residues: CASSSQGAADQPQHF.

The rearrangement uses TRBV3-1 and TRBJ1-5; D gene uncertain. There are 13 residues in the CDR3. Per the germline V gene, CDR1 is LGHDT and CDR2 is YNNKEL (reference sequence). Trimming removed 4 bases at V and 8 bases at J, with 12 bases between. The CDR3 protein is CASSPTPMEPQHF. The CDR3 DNA sequence: TGTGCCAGCAGCCCTACCCCGATGGAGCCCCAGCATTTT.

V and J are TRBV9 and TRBJ2-1; D might be TRBD1 or TRBD2, each matching 5 bases. The germline V gene has CDR1 SGDLS and CDR2 YYNGEE. This CDR3 region has 13 residues. With 4 bases removed from V and 6 bases from J, the gap between germline ends came to 11 bases. CDR3 nucleotides: TGTGCCAGCAGCTTTACGGGGCCCAATGAGCAGTTCTTC. Protein: CASSFTGPNEQFF. The full variable domain, its missing parts supplied by reference TRBV9 and TRBJ2-1, is DSGVTQTPKHLITATGQRVTLRCSPRSGDLSVYWYQQSLDQGLQFLIQYYNGEERAKGNILERFSAQQFPDLHSELNLSSLELGDSALYFCASSFTGPNEQFFGPGTRLTVL.

A remark on this clonotype: The DNA is left out, because the CDR3 cannot be placed on it with certainty; the CDR3 is given as TCRdb lists it. This chain links TRBV21-1 with TRBJ2-1; TRBD1 was called by the table and not checked on the DNA. TRBV21-1 is noted as a pseudogene. From its first to its last residue, the CDR3 has 20 amino acids. The CDR3 sequence is CASSKDFGTGASISYNEQFF.

This chain uses TRBV6-5 with TRBJ2-3; no clear D. CDR3 size: 15 residues. The germline V and J ends were trimmed by 0 bases and 6 bases, with 13 bases remaining between them. Germline V gene sequence: CDR1 MNHEY, CDR2 SVGAGI. The CDR3 sequence: CASSYSPLPGDTQYF. The CDR3 bases are TGTGCCAGCAGTTACTCGCCCCTCCCCGGTGATACGCAGTATTTT.

The V gene is TRBV3-1, the J gene TRBJ1-2, with D possibly TRBD1 on 5 matching bases. Trimming shortened V by 4 bases and J by 4 bases, and 13 bases separated the two germline ends. The CDR3 has 14 amino acids. Germline lookup yields CDR1 LGHDT and CDR2 YNNKEL (reference sequence). This CDR3 reads CASSRPGTSYGYTF. In nucleotides, the CDR3 is TGTGCCAGCAGCCGGCCCGGGACCTCCTATGGCTACACCTTC. The whole variable domain, filled in from reference TRBV3-1 and TRBJ1-2, reads DTAVSQTPKYLVTQMGNDKSIKCEQNLGHDTMYWYKQDSKKFLKIMFSYNNKELIINETVPNRFSPKSPDKAHLNLHINSLELGDSAVYFCASSRPGTSYGYTFGSGTRLTVV.

This sequence joins TRBV29-1 and TRBJ2-1; TRBD2 agrees at 7 bases. The CDR3 runs 12 residues. Looked up from germline, CDR1 is SQVTM and CDR2 is ANQGSEA. CDR3 sequence: CAGERADNEQFF. The CDR3 DNA reads TGCGCGGGGGAGCGGGCCGACAATGAGCAGTTCTTC.